The entry below gives a single T cell receptor (beta chain) sequence along with its context. This specimen belongs to a study of blood T cell repertoires in COVID-19. Study processing details: Reference gene primer amplification in the assay estimated nucleated cell counts. TCRdb's table, derived via immunoSEQ multiplex PCR, lists solely in-frame clones and lacks some. V, J and clone size derive from that table, while D and trimming were established from the DNA sequence. There are approximately 300,000 clones in the sample; 75% to 95% occur only once, and roughly 7.3% lies in the top ten. The V end lost 8 bases, the J end lost 2 bases, and 12 bases lay between the germline ends. There are 13 residues in the CDR3. Germline CDR1 reads LNHDA; CDR2 reads SQIVND (reference sequence).

This clonotype was obtained from a woman in her 30s with COVID-19, enrolled during active disease. The rearrangement uses TRBV19 and TRBJ1-2; unclear D gene. Sequenced input: peripheral blood. DNA of the CDR3: TGTGCCAGTTCCCCAGCGATCAACTATGGCTACACCTTC. This codes for CASSPAINYGYTF.